The rows below give T cell receptor beta chains drawn from one sample of a study of graft-versus-host responses after intestinal transplantation. The method was immunoSEQ multiplex PCR; TCRdb's version includes in-frame clones alone and lacks a portion of them. The data show about 86,000 clones, with about 87% seen just once and roughly 0.3% held by the top ten. These receptors' antigens are unknown. The sample in question was unstimulated CD4+ T cells sorted from spleen or lymph node cells, obtained before transplant. These receptors originate from a human donor who was the organ donor for an intestinal transplant. Each CDR3 is given with its conserved first and last residue. A D gene is named only where the DNA matches it firmly. Size is omitted from some rows. Given values are once, few, many or a class for expanded clones.

TRBJ2-7,-,TRBD1,16,TRBV7-2,TGTGCCAGCAGCTCAGGGGGTTCGGGACAGGGCTACGAGCAGTACTTC,CASSSGGSGQGYEQYF
TRBJ2-4,-,TRBD2,15,TRBV9,TGTGCCAGCAGCGTAGATCCGGGAAGGGAGGGCATTCAGTACTTC,CASSVDPGREGIQYF
TRBJ1-5,-,-,13,TRBV19,TGTGCCAGTAGTATTGAACGGAATCAGCCCCAGCATTTT,CASSIERNQPQHF
TRBJ2-1,once,TRBD1,15,TRBV2,TGTGCCAGACCCGATCCGGACAGGGGGACCAATGAGCAGTTCTTC,CARPDPDRGTNEQFF
TRBJ1-1,-,-,14,TRBV11-2,TGTGCCAGCAGCCAAAAACACAGGAACACTGAAGCTTTCTTT,CASSQKHRNTEAFF
TRBJ1-2,-,-,14,TRBV15,TGTGCCACCAGCAGAGATTGGGCAGGGGATGGCTACACCTTC,CATSRDWAGDGYTF
TRBJ1-4,once,-,15,TRBV7-2,TGTGCCAGCAGCTTAGAGGGAGGAACTAATGAAAAACTGTTTTTT,CASSLEGGTNEKLFF
TRBJ2-2,-,-,18,TRBV28,TGTGCCAGCAGTGCTTCCCTTCTCGGACAGAGGAACACCGGGGAGCTGTTTTTT,CASSASLLGQRNTGELFF
TRBJ1-2,-,TRBD1,12,TRBV5-1,TGCGCCAGCAGGGTTGACAGGGATGGCTACACCTTC,CASRVDRDGYTF
TRBJ1-1,-,-,13,TRBV5-6,TGTGCCAGCAGCTTGGGCCCGAGGTCAGAAGCTTTCTTT,CASSLGPRSEAFF
TRBJ2-7,-,TRBD2,16,TRBV11-2,TGTGCCAGCAGCATACTAGCGGGGGGTTACCGTAACGAGCAGTACTTC,CASSILAGGYRNEQYF
TRBJ2-5,once,TRBD2,15,TRBV7-7,TGTGCTAGCAGCCCTCGGGGGGGGATCCAAGAGACCCAGTACTTC,CASSPRGGIQETQYF
TRBJ2-1,-,TRBD2,15,TRBV6-1,TGTGCCAGCAGTCGGACTAGCGGGAGATTTAGTGAGCAGTTCTTC,CASSRTSGRFSEQFF
TRBJ1-3,-,TRBD1,15,TRBV19,TGTGCCAGTGACGGACAGGGAACCCTCGGAAACACCATATATTTT,CASDGQGTLGNTIYF
TRBJ2-7,-,-,14,TRBV7-2,TGTGCCAGCAGCACCCGGGTCTCTGCCTACGAGCAGTACTTC,CASSTRVSAYEQYF
TRBJ2-7,once,TRBD1,14,TRBV2,TGTGCCAGTAAGGGACAGGGGTTAGCCTACGAGCAGTACTTC,CASKGQGLAYEQYF
TRBJ2-7,few,-,14,TRBV5-1,TGCGCCAGCAGCGTGGCAGGAGAGGGCTACGAGCAGTACTTC,CASSVAGEGYEQYF
TRBJ2-2,-,-,16,TRBV7-3,TGTGCCAGCAGCTTAATCCACTTAGAGAACACCGGGGAGCTGTTTTTT,CASSLIHLENTGELFF
TRBJ2-7,-,-,13,TRBV6-6,TGTGCCAGCCACATGACTCGGGCGGGGGAGCAGTACTTC,CASHMTRAGEQYF
TRBJ2-1,once,TRBD2,17,TRBV28,TGTGCCAGCAGGGGCCAGGGCGGGAGGGGGCCCTACAATGAGCAGTTCTTC,CASRGQGGRGPYNEQFF